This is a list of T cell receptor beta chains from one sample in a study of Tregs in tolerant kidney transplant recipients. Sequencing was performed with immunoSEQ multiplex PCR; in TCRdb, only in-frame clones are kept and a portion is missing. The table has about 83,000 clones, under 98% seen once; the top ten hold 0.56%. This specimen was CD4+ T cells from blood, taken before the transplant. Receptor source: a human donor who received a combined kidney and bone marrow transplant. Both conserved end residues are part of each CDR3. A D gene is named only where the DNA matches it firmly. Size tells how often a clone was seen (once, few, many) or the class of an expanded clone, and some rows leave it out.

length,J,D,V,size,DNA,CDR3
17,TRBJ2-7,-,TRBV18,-,TGTGCCAGCTCACCACGGTTGGGAGACCCCTCGGCCTACGAGCAGTACTTC,CASSPRLGDPSAYEQYF
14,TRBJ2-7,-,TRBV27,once,TGTGCCAGCAGTTTCGGGAGGGGGCCCTACGAGCAGTACTTC,CASSFGRGPYEQYF
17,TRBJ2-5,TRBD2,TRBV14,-,TGTGCCAGCAGCCAAGGGGCCGGACTAGCAGTTCAAGAGACCCAGTACTTC,CASSQGAGLAVQETQYF
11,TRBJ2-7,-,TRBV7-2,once,TGTGCCAGCAGCCCAGGTGGCGAGCAGTACTTC,CASSPGGEQYF
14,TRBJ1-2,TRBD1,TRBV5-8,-,TGTGCCAGCAGGGAGACAGGGTTTAACTATGGCTACACCTTC,CASRETGFNYGYTF
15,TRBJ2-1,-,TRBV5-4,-,TGTGCCAGCAGCTCAGGCGGGAATCAGGACAATGAGCAGTTCTTC,CASSSGGNQDNEQFF
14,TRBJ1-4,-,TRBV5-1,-,TGCGCCAGCAGCTTGGACAGCCTTAATGAAAAACTGTTTTTT,CASSLDSLNEKLFF
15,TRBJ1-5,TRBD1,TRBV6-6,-,TGTGCCAGCAGTTACATAGACAGGGTTGATCAGCCCCAGCATTTT,CASSYIDRVDQPQHF
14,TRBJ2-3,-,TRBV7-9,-,TGTGCCAGCAGCTTTCGGAGGGGCTCAGATACGCAGTATTTT,CASSFRRGSDTQYF
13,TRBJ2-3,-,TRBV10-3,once,TGTGCCATCAGTGAGTTCAACACAGATACGCAGTATTTT,CAISEFNTDTQYF
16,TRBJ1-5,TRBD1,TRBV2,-,TGTGCCAGCAGTGAGCCAGGGGGACGGAGCAATCAGCCCCAGCATTTT,CASSEPGGRSNQPQHF
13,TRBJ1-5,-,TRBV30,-,TGTGCCTGGAGAGACAGAGAGAATCAGCCCCAGCATTTT,CAWRDRENQPQHF
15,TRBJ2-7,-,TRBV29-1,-,TGCAGCGCAGTTTCGACAGGAGATTTCCGAGCTGGGGAGTACTTC,CSAVSTGDFRAGEYF
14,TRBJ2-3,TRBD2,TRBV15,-,TGTGCCACCAGCAGAGGGGGAGGGAGAGATACGCAGTATTTT,CATSRGGGRDTQYF
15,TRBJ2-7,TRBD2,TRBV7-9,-,TGTGCCAGCAGCTTAGCCTTCGGGACTAGATCACCTCAGTACTTC,CASSLAFGTRSPQYF
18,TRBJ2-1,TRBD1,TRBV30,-,TGTGCCTGGAGTCCTCCGGGACAGGGGCACAGCTCCTACAATGAGCAGTTCTTC,CAWSPPGQGHSSYNEQFF
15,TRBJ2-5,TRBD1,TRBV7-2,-,TGTGCCAGCAGCTCGGGACAGGGGGCATTGGAGACCCAGTACTTC,CASSSGQGALETQYF
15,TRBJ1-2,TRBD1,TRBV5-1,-,TGCGCCAGCAGCTCCGGGACAGGGGACCACTATGGCTACACCTTC,CASSSGTGDHYGYTF
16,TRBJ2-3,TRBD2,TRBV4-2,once,TGTGCCAGCAGCAAAATAGCGGGGGGGCCGGTAGATACGCAGTATTTT,CASSKIAGGPVDTQYF
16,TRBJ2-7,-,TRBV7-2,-,TGTGCCAGCAGCCCAGATAGCGGTGGGGCCCCCTACGAGCAGTACTTC,CASSPDSGGAPYEQYF
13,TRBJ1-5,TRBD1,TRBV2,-,TGTGCCAGCAGTGACATGACAGGGATGCCCCAGCATTTT,CASSDMTGMPQHF
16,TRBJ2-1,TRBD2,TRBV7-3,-,TGTGCCAGCAGCTTATTCGCTAGCGGGGGGTACAATGAGCAGTTCTTC,CASSLFASGGYNEQFF
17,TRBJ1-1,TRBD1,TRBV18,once,TGTGCCAGCTCACCATTTCAGGGACAGGGGGCCAGCACTGAAGCTTTCTTT,CASSPFQGQGASTEAFF
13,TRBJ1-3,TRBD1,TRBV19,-,TGTGCCAGTAGTGAGGACAGGGGAAACACCATATATTTT,CASSEDRGNTIYF
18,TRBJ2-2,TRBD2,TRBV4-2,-,TGTGCCAGCAGCCAATTCCCCAAAGCGGGAGGGTTCACCGGGGAGCTGTTTTTT,CASSQFPKAGGFTGELFF
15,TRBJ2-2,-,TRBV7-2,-,TGTGCCAGCAGTCTTACAGGGAGCTACACCGGGGAGCTGTTTTTT,CASSLTGSYTGELFF
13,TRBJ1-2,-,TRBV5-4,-,TGTGCCAGCAGCTTTGACGGAGACTATGGCTACACCTTC,CASSFDGDYGYTF
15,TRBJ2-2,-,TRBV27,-,TGTGCCAGCAGTTCCCCAGGGGCGAACACCGGGGAGCTGTTTTTT,CASSSPGANTGELFF
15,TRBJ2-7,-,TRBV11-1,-,TGTGCCAGCAGCTTAGTTGGAGGGGCCAGATACGAGCAGTACTTC,CASSLVGGARYEQYF
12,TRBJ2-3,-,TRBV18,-,TGTGCCAGCTCACCAACGAGTGATACGCAGTATTTT,CASSPTSDTQYF
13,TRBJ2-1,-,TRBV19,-,TGTGCCAGTAGTAGGGCTCGCTACAATGAGCAGTTCTTC,CASSRARYNEQFF
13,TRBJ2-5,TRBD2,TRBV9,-,TGTGCCAGCAGCCTCGCGGGGGTGGAGACCCAGTACTTC,CASSLAGVETQYF
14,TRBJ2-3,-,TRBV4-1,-,TGCGCCAGCAGCCACCCTAGCGGCACAGATACGCAGTATTTT,CASSHPSGTDTQYF
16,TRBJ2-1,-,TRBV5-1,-,TGCGCCAGCAGCGATTACAGGGCTAGCTCCTACAATGAGCAGTTCTTC,CASSDYRASSYNEQFF
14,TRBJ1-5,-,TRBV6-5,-,TGTGCCAGCAGTTACGGCAGGAGCAATCAGCCCCAGCATTTT,CASSYGRSNQPQHF
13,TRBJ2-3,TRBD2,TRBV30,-,TGTGCCTCTCACGGGGGGGCGACAGATACGCAGTATTTT,CASHGGATDTQYF
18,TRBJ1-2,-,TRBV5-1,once,TGCGCCAGCAGCTTGGGCTCAGTAAAACCTCAAAATATCTATGGCTACACCTTC,CASSLGSVKPQNIYGYTF
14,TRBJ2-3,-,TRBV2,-,TGTGCCAGCCAGCGTCAAGCGGTCACAGATACGCAGTATTTT,CASQRQAVTDTQYF
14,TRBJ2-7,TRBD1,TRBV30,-,TGTGCCTGGAGTGGAGACAGGGGGGCCTACGAGCAGTACTTC,CAWSGDRGAYEQYF
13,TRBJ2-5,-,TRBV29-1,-,TGCAGCGTTGGAACAGGAGGAGGGGAGACCCAGTACTTC,CSVGTGGGETQYF
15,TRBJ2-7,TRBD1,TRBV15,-,TGTGCCACCAGCTCCCCCGGCAGGGGGAAGTACGAGCAGTACTTC,CATSSPGRGKYEQYF
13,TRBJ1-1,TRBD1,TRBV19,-,TGTGCCAGTAGTACTCAACAGGGGGCGAGAGCTTTCTTT,CASSTQQGARAFF
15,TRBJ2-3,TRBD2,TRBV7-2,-,TGTGCCAGCAGCCTCCTAGCGGGGGGGCAAGATACGCAGTATTTT,CASSLLAGGQDTQYF
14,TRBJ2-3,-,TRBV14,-,TGTGCCAGCAGCCAGGGACTTAACACAGATACGCAGTATTTT,CASSQGLNTDTQYF
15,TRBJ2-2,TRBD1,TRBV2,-,TGTGCCAGCAGTTTGGACAGGGAAGTAACCGGGGAGCTGTTTTTT,CASSLDREVTGELFF
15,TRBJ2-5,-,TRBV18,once,TGTGCCAGCTCGGTTGGGCAGAGCTACCAAGAGACCCAGTACTTC,CASSVGQSYQETQYF